The 17 T cell receptor beta chains presented below share a single source sample, sequenced in a study of cytomegalovirus exposure and HLA in healthy donors. The PCR was carried out with 60 Vbeta primers and 13 Jbeta primers. Sequencing was performed with immunoSEQ multiplex PCR; in TCRdb, only in-frame clones are kept and a portion is missing. The sample carries about 110,000 clones, around 69% recorded once. The sequencing sample was made of PBMCs. These receptors came from a man aged 18 to 30 in good health and CMV-seronegative.

The rearrangement joins TRBV11-2 to TRBJ2-7; D possibly corresponds to TRBD1 (6 bases). The V end lost 3 bases, the J end lost 2 bases, and 11 bases lay between the germline ends. Germline V gene sequence: CDR1 SGHAT, CDR2 FQNNGV. The CDR3 is 14 residues long. The CDR3 DNA follows: TGTGCCAGCAGCTTTGACAGGCAGACCTACGAGCAGTACTTC. Its protein product is CASSFDRQTYEQYF.

The rearrangement joins TRBV11-3 to TRBJ2-7; D gene ambiguous. CDR3 length: 15 amino acids. Germline-derived CDR1 and CDR2 are SGHNT and YENEEA. Trimming took 1 base from V and 0 from J, leaving 10 bases between them. CDR3 sequence: CASSLGSPSSYEQYF. In DNA, the CDR3 is TGTGCCAGCAGCTTAGGGTCCCCCAGCTCCTACGAGCAGTACTTC.

This chain connects TRBV7-2 to TRBJ2-1; unclear D gene. Trimming cost V 5 bases and J 6 bases, with 8 bases left between them. The CDR3 is 12 residues long. CDR1 SGHTA and CDR2 FQGNSA come from the germline V gene. Written as DNA, the CDR3 is TGTGCCAGCAGCCTACTTAGCAATGAGCAGTTCTTC. Translating it yields CASSLLSNEQFF.

This clone was recorded a few times. This chain joins TRBV4-3 and TRBJ2-2, with a weak D call TRBD1 (6 bases). V lost 2 bases and J 0 bases, leaving 13 bases between the germline ends. Germline CDR1 LGHNA, CDR2 YSLEER. The length of the CDR3 is 17 residues. The CDR3 DNA reads TGCGCCAGCAGCCAATACGGACAGACACCGAACACCGGGGAGCTGTTTTTT. Protein product: CASSQYGQTPNTGELFF.

The rearrangement uses TRBV19 and TRBJ1-3; TRBD1 agrees at 8 bases. The germline V gene has CDR1 LNHDA and CDR2 SQIVND (reference sequence). The CDR3 runs 17 residues. The V segment lost 5 bases and the J segment 0 bases; nucleotides outside the gene matches: 9. The CDR3 DNA sequence: TGTGCCAGTAGTCTCCCCGGGACAGGTTACTCTGGAAACACCATATATTTT. This encodes CASSLPGTGYSGNTIYF.

The chain links TRBV18 to TRBJ2-7; D ambiguous. This CDR3 contains 11 residues. Looked up from germline, CDR1 is KGHSH and CDR2 is LQKENI. V shed 3 bases and J shed 5 bases, with 5 bases lying between them. CDR3 nucleotide sequence: TGTGCCAGCTCACCCCAGAACGAGCAGTACTTC. Its translation: CASSPQNEQYF.

This clone was counted a single time. The chain recombines TRBV19 with TRBJ2-5; 11 bases are a match to TRBD1. V shed 3 bases and J 2 bases; nucleotides not matched to a gene: 5. From germline, CDR1 is LNHDA and CDR2 SQIVND (reference sequence). The CDR3 totals 16 residues. The CDR3 sequence: CASSMTGTGGQETQYF. In DNA, the CDR3 is TGTGCCAGTAGTATGACCGGGACAGGGGGACAAGAGACCCAGTACTTC.

This chain joins TRBV2 and TRBJ2-3; 9 positions match TRBD2. Germline V gene lookup returns CDR1 SNHLY and CDR2 FYNNEI. Germline trimming cut 7 bases from V and 1 base from J; bases unmatched to any gene: 12. The CDR3 loop spans 17 amino acids. CDR3 in DNA: TGTGCCAGCAACCCTAGCGGGGATACAGGACGCACAGATACGCAGTATTTT. It yields the protein CASNPSGDTGRTDTQYF.

The rearrangement links TRBV2 to TRBJ2-3, with D unresolved. The V gene lost 6 bases and the J gene lost 3 bases, with 13 bases spanning the gap. The CDR3 covers 14 residues. The V gene's germline CDR1 is SNHLY and CDR2 FYNNEI. The CDR3 DNA follows: TGTGCCAGCAGCGCCCTTGGAGCGACAGATACGCAGTATTTT. Translating it yields CASSALGATDTQYF.

This clone was seen a handful of times. The V and J genes are TRBV7-2 and TRBJ1-1; TRBD1 matches at 8 bases. V gave up 5 bases and J gave up 0 bases; unmatched junction bases: 8. There are 16 residues in the CDR3. Looked up from germline, CDR1 is SGHTA and CDR2 is FQGNSA. The CDR3: CASSPYRGRVNTEAFF. The CDR3 nucleotides read TGTGCCAGCAGCCCCTACAGGGGGAGGGTGAACACTGAAGCTTTCTTT.

V gene TRBV19 combines with J gene TRBJ2-7; possibly TRBD2 for D (5 bases). Trimming cost V 5 bases and J 5 bases, with 13 bases left between them. Germline values: CDR1 LNHDA, CDR2 SQIVND (reference sequence). CDR3 length: 13 residues. CDR3 loop: CASSYGLVNEQYF. CDR3 bases: TGTGCCAGTAGTTACGGACTCGTGAACGAGCAGTACTTC.

The V call is TRBV7-2, the J call TRBJ1-5; TRBD1 might be the D (6 bases). CDR3 size: 15 residues. The V gene's germline CDR1 is SGHTA and CDR2 FQGNSA. Between the trimmed V and J ends, which lost 5 bases and 6 bases, there was a span of 17 bases. CDR3 sequence (DNA): TGTGCCAGCAGCCAGGGGTTTGGGGGATCTCAGCCCCAGCATTTT. Its protein product is CASSQGFGGSQPQHF.

This chain uses TRBV4-2 with TRBJ2-3, with D tentatively TRBD1 (6 bases). CDR1 and CDR2 (germline): LGHNA, YNFKEQ. V lost 0 bases and J 2 bases, leaving 15 bases between the germline ends. The CDR3 extends over 17 amino acids. DNA for the CDR3: TGTGCCAGCAGCCAAGATACTAGGGGGAGTTCCACAGATACGCAGTATTTT. Translated: CASSQDTRGSSTDTQYF.

This clone was observed a few times. The gene calls are TRBV6-6 and TRBJ1-4; D not certain. The CDR3 is 11 residues long. Germline-derived CDR1 and CDR2 are MNHNY and SVGAGI (reference sequence). V lost 6 bases, J lost 10 bases, and 9 bases lay in between. This CDR3 reads CASRQQAKLFF. The CDR3 bases are TGTGCCAGCAGACAGCAGGCAAAACTGTTTTTT.

This rearrangement joins TRBV15 to TRBJ2-7; tentatively, D is TRBD2 (6 bases). The V gene lost 0 bases and the J gene lost 11 bases, with 14 bases spanning the gap. The germline V gene has CDR1 LNHNV and CDR2 YYDKDF (reference sequence). The CDR3 runs 13 residues. CDR3 loop: CATSRDPTGLEYF. DNA for the CDR3: TGTGCCACCAGCAGAGACCCCACGGGACTCGAGTACTTC.

This chain links TRBV27 with TRBJ2-4; maybe TRBD2 (7 bases). V lost 7 bases to trimming and J lost 3 bases, with 16 bases between them. This CDR3 spans 15 amino acids. Germline V lookup: CDR1 MNHEY, CDR2 SMNVEV (reference sequence). In nucleotides, the CDR3 is TGTGCCAGCATCAAAACGGGGGGCAGCAAAAACATTCAGTACTTC. Protein sequence: CASIKTGGSKNIQYF.

The genes are TRBV27 and TRBJ2-7; D unclear. The CDR3 has 14 amino acids. Germline CDR1 and CDR2: MNHEY and SMNVEV (reference sequence). Trimming cost V 7 bases and J 0 bases, with 13 bases left between them. In DNA, the CDR3 is TGTGCCAGCAAAGTGGTGGCCCCCTCCTACGAGCAGTACTTC. This encodes CASKVVAPSYEQYF.